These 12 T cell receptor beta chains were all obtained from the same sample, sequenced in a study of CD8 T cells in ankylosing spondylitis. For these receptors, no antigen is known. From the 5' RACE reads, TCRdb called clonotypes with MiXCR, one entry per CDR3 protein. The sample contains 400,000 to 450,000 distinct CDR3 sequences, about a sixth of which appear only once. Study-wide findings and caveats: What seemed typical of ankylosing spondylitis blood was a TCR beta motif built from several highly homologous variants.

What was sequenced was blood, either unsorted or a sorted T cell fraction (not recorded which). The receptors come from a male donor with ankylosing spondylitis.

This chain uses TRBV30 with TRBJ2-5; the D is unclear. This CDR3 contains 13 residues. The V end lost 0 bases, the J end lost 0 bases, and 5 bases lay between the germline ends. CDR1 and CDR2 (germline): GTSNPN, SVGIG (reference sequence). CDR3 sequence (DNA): TGTGCCTGGAGTGTATACCACCAAGAGACCCAGTACTTC. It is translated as CAWSVYHQETQYF.

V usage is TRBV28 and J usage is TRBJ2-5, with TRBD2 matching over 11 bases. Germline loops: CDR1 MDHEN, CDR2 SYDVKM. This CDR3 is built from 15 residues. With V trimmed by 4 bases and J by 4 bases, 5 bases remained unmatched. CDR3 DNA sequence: TGTGCCAGCAGTTGGGGGACTAGCGGCCCAGAGACCCAGTACTTC. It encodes CASSWGTSGPETQYF.

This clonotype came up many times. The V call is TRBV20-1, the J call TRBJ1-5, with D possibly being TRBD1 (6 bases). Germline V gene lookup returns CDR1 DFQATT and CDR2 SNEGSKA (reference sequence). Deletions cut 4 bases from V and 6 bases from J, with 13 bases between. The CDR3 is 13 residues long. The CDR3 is CSAIRGAGQPQHF. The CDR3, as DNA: TGCAGTGCTATAAGGGGGGCGGGTCAGCCCCAGCATTTT.

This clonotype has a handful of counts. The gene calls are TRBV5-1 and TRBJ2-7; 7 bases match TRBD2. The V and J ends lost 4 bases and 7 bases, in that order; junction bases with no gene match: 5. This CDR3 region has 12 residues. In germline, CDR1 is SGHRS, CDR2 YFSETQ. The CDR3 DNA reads TGCGCCAGCAGCACCCGGGGGGATGAGCAGTACTTC. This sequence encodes CASSTRGDEQYF. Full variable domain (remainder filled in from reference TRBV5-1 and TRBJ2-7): KAGVTQTPRYLIKTRGQQVTLSCSPISGHRSVSWYQQTPGQGLQFLFEYFSETQRNKGNFPGRFSGRQFSNSRSEMNVSTLELGDSALYLCASSTRGDEQYFGPGTRLTVT.

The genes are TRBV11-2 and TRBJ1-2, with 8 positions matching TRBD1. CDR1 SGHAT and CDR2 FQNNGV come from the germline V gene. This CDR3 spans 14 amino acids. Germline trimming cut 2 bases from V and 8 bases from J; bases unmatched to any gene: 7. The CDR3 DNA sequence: TGTGCCAGCAGCTTACTTGGACAGGGTCACGGCTACACCTTC. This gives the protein CASSLLGQGHGYTF.

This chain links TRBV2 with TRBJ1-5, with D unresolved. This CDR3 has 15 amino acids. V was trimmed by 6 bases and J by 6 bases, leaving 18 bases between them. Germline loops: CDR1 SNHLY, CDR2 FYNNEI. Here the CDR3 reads CASSGIGPWTQPQHF. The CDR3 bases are TGTGCCAGCAGCGGGATAGGGCCTTGGACTCAGCCCCAGCATTTT.

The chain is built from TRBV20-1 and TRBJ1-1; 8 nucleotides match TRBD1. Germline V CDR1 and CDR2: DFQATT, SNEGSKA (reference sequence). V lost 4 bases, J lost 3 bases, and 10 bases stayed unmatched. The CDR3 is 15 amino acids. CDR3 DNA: TGCAGTGCTATTGGACAGGGTAGAAGAGACACTGAAGCTTTCTTT. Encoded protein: CSAIGQGRRDTEAFF.

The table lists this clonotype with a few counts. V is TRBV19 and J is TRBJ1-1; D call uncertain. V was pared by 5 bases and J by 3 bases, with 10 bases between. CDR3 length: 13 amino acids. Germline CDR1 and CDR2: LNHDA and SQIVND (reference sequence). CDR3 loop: CASSVGGYTEAFF. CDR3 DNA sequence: TGTGCCAGTAGTGTGGGAGGTTACACTGAAGCTTTCTTT.

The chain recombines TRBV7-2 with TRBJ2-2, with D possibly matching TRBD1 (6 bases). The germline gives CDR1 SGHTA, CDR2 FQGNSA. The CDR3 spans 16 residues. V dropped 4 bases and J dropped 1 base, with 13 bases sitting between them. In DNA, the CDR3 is TGTGCCAGCAGCTCTAATGGACAGCTGAACACCGGGGAGCTGTTTTTT. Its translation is CASSSNGQLNTGELFF.

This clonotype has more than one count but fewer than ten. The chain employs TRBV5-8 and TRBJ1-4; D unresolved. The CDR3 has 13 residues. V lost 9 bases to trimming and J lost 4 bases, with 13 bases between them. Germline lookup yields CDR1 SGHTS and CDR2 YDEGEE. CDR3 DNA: TGTGCCACCGCCGGAGGTCTTAATGAAAAACTGTTTTTT. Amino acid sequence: CATAGGLNEKLFF. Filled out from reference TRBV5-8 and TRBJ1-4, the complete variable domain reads EAGVTQSPTHLIKTRGQQATLRCSPISGHTSVYWYQQALGLGLQFLLWYDEGEERNRGNFPPRFSGRQFPNYSSELNVNALELEDSALYLCATAGGLNEKLFFGSGTQLSVL.

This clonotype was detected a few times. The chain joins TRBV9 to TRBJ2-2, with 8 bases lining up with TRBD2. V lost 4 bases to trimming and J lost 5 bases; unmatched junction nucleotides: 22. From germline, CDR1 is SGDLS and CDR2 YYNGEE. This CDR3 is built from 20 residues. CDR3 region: CASSPSLVPGLGGWTGELFF. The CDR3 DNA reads TGTGCCAGCAGCCCATCCTTGGTCCCGGGACTAGGGGGTTGGACCGGGGAGCTGTTTTTT.

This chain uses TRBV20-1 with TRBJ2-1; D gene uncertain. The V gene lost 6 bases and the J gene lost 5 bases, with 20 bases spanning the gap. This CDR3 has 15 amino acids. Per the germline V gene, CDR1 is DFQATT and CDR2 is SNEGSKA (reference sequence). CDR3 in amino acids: CSAATSPRSNNEQFF. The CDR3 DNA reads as TGCAGTGCCGCAACTTCTCCACGATCCAACAATGAGCAGTTCTTC.